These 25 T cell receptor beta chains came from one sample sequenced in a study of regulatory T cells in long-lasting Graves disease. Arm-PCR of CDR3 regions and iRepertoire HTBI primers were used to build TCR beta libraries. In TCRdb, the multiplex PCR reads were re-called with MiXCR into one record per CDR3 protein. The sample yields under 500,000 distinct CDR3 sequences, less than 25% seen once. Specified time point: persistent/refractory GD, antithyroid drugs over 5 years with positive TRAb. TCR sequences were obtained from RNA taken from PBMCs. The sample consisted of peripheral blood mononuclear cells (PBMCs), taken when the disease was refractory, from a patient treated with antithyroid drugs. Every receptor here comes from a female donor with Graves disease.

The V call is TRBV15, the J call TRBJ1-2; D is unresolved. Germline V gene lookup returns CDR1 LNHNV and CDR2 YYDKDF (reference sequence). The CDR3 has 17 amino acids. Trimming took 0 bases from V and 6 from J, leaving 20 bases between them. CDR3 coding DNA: TGTGCCACCAGCAGAGATCACCCCCCCGACCCTCGGCATGGCTACACCTTC. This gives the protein CATSRDHPPDPRHGYTF.

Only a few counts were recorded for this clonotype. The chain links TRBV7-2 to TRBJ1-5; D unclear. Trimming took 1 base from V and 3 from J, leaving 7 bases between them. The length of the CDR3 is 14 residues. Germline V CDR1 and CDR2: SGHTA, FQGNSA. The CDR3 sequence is CASSLGRYNQPQHF. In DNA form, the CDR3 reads TGTGCCAGCAGCTTAGGGAGGTACAATCAGCCCCAGCATTTT.

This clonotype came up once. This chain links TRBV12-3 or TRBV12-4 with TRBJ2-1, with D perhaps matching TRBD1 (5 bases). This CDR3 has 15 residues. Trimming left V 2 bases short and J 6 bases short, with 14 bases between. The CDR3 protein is CASSLTKGKFNEQFF. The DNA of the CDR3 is TGTGCCAGCAGTTTAACGAAGGGGAAGTTCAATGAGCAGTTCTTC.

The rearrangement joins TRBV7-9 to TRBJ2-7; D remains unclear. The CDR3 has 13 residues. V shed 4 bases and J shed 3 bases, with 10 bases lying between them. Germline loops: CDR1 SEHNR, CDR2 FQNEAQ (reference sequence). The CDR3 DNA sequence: TGTGCCAGCAGCTCTATAGGGTACTACGAGCAGTACTTC. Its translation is CASSSIGYYEQYF.

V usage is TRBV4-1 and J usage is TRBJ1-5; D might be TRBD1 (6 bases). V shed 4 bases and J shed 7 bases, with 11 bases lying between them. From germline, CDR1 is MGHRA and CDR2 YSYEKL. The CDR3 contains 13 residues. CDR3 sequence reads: CASSLLRGQPQHF. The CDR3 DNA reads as TGCGCCAGCAGCCTACTCAGGGGCCAGCCCCAGCATTTT.

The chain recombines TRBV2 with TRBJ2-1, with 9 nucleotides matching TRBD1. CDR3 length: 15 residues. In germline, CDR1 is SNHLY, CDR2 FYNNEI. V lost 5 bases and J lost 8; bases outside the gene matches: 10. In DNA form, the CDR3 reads TGTGCCAGCAGTCCCCCGGGACAGGGTTCCGATGAGCAGTTCTTC. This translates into CASSPPGQGSDEQFF. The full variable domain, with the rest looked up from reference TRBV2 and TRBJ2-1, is EPEVTQTPSHQVTQMGQEVILRCVPISNHLYFYWYRQILGQKVEFLVSFYNNEISEKSEIFDDQFSVERPDGSNFTLKIRSTKLEDSAMYFCASSPPGQGSDEQFFGPGTRLTVL.

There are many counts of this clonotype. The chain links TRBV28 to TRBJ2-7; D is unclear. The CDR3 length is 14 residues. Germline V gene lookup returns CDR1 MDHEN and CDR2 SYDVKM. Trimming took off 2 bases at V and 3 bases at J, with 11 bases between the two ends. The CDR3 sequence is CASSLSGGYYEQYF. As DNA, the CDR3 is TGTGCCAGCAGTTTAAGTGGTGGGTACTACGAGCAGTACTTC.

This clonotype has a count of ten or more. CDR3 nucleotides: TGCAGTGCTAGAGGCCGGGACAGGGGGCACGGGGCTTTCTTT. This translates into CSARGRDRGHGAFF. The rearrangement links TRBV20-1 to TRBJ1-1, with TRBD1 matching over 12 bases. V shed 1 base and J 11 bases; nucleotides not matched to a gene: 8. This CDR3 spans 14 amino acids. CDR1 and CDR2 from the germline V gene are DFQATT and SNEGSKA (reference sequence).

CDR3 in amino acids: CASRAGRGDYNEQFF. In DNA form, the CDR3 reads TGTGCCTCTAGAGCTGGACGGGGGGACTACAATGAGCAGTTCTTC. The chain carries TRBV24-1 and TRBJ2-1; 7 bases fit TRBD2. The CDR3 is 15 amino acids. The J segment lost 3 bases and the V segment lost 12 bases, leaving 13 bases of the junction unmatched. From germline, CDR1 is KGHDR and CDR2 SFDVKD.

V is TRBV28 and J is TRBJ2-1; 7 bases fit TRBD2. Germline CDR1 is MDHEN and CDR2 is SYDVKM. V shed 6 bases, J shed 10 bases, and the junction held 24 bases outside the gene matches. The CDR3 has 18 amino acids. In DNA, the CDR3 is TGTGCCAGCAGCCCGCTCTTTAGCGGAGGTAATTCCGGGGGGGAGCAGTTCTTC. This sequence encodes CASSPLFSGGNSGGEQFF.

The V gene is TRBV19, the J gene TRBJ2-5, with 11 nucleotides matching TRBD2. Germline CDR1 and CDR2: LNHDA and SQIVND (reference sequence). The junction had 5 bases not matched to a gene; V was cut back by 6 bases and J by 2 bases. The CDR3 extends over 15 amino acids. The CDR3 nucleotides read TGTGCCAGTAGCACTAGCGGGAGACCACAAGAGACCCAGTACTTC. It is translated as CASSTSGRPQETQYF.

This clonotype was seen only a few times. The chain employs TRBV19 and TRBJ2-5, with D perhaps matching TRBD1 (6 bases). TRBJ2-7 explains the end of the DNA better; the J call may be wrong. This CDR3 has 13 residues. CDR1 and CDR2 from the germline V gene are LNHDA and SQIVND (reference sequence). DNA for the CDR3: TGTGCCAGTAGTATTTCCAGGGGTTACGAGCAGTACTTC. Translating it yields CASSISRGYEQYF.

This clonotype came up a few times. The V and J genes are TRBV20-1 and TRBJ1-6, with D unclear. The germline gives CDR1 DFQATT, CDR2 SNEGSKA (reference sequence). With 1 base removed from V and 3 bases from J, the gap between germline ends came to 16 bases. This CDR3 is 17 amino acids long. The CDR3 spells CSARVPGIPYYNSPLHF. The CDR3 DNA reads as TGCAGTGCTAGAGTCCCAGGAATACCTTACTATAATTCACCCCTCCACTTT.

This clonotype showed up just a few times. The CDR3, as DNA: TGTGCCAGCAGCGTAGGGGCAGGGGGGACCTACGAGCAGTACTTC. Residues: CASSVGAGGTYEQYF. The genes are TRBV9 and TRBJ2-7, with a tentative D call TRBD1 (7 bases). CDR3 size: 15 residues. V lost 0 bases, J lost 2 bases, and 12 bases lay in between. Germline loops: CDR1 SGDLS, CDR2 YYNGEE.

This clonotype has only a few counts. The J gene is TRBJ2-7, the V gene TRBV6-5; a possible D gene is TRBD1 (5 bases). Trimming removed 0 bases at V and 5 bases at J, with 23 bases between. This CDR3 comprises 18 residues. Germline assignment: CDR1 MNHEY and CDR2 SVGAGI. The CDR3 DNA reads TGTGCCAGCAGTTACTCCGGTTTCCGCGACAGTCTAAGGCACGAGCAGTACTTC. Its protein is CASSYSGFRDSLRHEQYF.

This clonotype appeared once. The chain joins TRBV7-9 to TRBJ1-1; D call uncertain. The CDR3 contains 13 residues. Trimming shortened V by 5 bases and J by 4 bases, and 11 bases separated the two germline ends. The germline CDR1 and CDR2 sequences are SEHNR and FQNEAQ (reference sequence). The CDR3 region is CASSPVVPTEAFF. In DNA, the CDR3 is TGTGCCAGCAGCCCTGTCGTTCCCACTGAAGCTTTCTTT. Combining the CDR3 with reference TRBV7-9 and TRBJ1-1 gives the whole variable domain DTGVSQNPRHKITKRGQNVTFRCDPISEHNRLYWYRQTLGQGPEFLTYFQNEAQLEKSRLLSDRFSAERPKGSFSTLEIQRTEQGDSAMYLCASSPVVPTEAFFGQGTRLTVV.

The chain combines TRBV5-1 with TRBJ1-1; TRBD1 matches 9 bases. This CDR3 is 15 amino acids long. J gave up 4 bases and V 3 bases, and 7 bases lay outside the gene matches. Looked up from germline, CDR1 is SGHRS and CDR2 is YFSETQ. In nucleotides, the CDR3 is TGCGCCAGCAGCTCCTCCGGGACAGGGCCCACTGAAGCTTTCTTT. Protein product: CASSSSGTGPTEAFF.

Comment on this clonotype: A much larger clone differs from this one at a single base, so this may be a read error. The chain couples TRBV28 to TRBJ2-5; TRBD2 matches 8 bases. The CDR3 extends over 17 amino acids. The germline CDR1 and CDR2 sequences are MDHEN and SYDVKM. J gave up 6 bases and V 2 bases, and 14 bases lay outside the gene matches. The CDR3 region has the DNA TGTGCCAGCAGTTTAACGTCGCTCGGGACTAGACAAAAGACCCAGTACTTC. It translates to CASSLTSLGTRQKTQYF.

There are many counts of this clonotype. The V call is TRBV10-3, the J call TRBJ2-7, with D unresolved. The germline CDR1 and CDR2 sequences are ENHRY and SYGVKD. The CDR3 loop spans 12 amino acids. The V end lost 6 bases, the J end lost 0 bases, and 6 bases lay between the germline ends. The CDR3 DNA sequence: TGTGCCATCAGAGGAAGCTCCTACGAGCAGTACTTC. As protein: CAIRGSSYEQYF.

This CDR3 reads CASSYSGTVEKLFF. CDR3 nucleotide sequence: TGTGCCAGCAGTTACTCGGGGACAGTTGAAAAACTGTTTTTT. The V gene is TRBV6-2 or TRBV6-3, the J gene TRBJ1-4; TRBD1 agrees at 7 bases. The germline gives CDR1 MNHEY, CDR2 SVGEGT. The CDR3 is made up of 14 amino acids. V dropped 0 bases and J dropped 7; count of bases not matched to a gene: 2.

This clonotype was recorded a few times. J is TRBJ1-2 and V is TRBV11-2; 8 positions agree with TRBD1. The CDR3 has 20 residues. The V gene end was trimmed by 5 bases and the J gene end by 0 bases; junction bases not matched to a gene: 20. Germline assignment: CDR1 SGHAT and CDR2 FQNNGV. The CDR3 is CASSPKGGTGRRLSNYGYTF. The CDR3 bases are TGTGCCAGCAGCCCAAAGGGAGGGACAGGAAGAAGACTTTCTAACTATGGCTACACCTTC.

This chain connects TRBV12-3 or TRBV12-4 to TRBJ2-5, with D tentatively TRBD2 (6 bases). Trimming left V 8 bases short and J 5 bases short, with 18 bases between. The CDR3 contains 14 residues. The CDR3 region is CASAITASVETQYF. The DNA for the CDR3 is TGTGCCAGCGCTATCACCGCTAGCGTCGAGACCCAGTACTTC.

CDR3 amino acids: CASSYEGFHTEAFF. CDR3 coding DNA: TGTGCCAGCAGTTACGAGGGATTTCACACTGAAGCTTTCTTT. The chain couples TRBV6-2 or TRBV6-3 to TRBJ1-1; no definite D call. V was clipped by 2 bases and J by 3 bases, with 10 bases between them. CDR1 MNHEY and CDR2 SVGEGT come from the germline V gene. The CDR3 length is 14 residues.

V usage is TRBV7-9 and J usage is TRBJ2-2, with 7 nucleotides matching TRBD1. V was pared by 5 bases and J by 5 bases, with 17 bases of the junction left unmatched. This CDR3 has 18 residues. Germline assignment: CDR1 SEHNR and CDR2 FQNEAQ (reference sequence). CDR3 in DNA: TGTGCCAGCAGCCCTAGACAAATCCCCGGGACAGCGACCGGGGAGCTGTTTTTT. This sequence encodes CASSPRQIPGTATGELFF.

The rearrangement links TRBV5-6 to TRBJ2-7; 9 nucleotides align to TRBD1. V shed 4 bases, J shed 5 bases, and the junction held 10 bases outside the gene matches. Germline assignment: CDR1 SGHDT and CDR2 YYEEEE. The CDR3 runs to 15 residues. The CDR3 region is CASSPPDRGYDEQYF. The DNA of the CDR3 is TGTGCCAGCAGCCCCCCGGACAGGGGTTACGACGAGCAGTACTTC.